This TCR beta chain was retrieved from a study of T cells after yellow fever vaccination. Study at large: When fractions had low cell numbers, they were prepared with SMART-Seq v4 Ultra Low Input. Overall study findings and caveats: A large majority of primary-vaccination clones showed up again after the booster (96% CD4, 88% CD8).

Turning to this clonotype: The target antigen is unknown.

CDR3 length: 20 amino acids. V shed 5 bases, J shed 1 base, and the junction held 15 bases outside the gene matches. The germline CDR1 and CDR2 sequences are SGHNT and YENEEA. Template-switching 5'RACE yielded the TCR cDNA; a universal primer site and UMIs were added in the process. Via MiXCR, TCRdb re-called the 5' RACE reads, giving one row per CDR3 protein. This table has 300,000 to 400,000 distinct CDR3 sequences, about 10% appearing once. This TCR was sampled from a man aged 18 to 35 who received the YFV17D yellow fever vaccine. Sequencing used CD4+ T cells sorted from PBMCs, obtained 45 days after the yellow fever booster vaccination. The chain employs TRBV11-3 and TRBJ2-3, with 13 bases that match TRBD2. The chain's CDR3 is CASSPGGTSGAPGGTDTQYF. Written as DNA, the CDR3 is TGTGCCAGCAGCCCCGGTGGGACTAGCGGGGCCCCCGGTGGCACAGATACGCAGTATTTT.